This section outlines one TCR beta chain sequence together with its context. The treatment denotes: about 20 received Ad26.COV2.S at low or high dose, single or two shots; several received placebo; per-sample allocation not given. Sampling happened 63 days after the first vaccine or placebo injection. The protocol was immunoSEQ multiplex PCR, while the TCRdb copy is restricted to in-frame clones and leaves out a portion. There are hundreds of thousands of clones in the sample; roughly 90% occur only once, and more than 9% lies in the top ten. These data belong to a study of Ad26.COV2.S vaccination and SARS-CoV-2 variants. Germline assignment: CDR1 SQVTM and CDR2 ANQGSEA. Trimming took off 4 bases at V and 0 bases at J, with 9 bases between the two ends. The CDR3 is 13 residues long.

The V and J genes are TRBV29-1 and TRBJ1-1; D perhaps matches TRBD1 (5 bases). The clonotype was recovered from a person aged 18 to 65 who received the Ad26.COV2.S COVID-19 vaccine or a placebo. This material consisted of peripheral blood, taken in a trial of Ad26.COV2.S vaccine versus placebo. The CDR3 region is CSVGQRLNTEAFF. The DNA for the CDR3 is TGCAGCGTTGGACAGCGACTGAACACTGAAGCTTTCTTT.